The 30 T cell receptor beta chains reported below all come from one sample, sequenced in a study of beta chain features in type 1 diabetes (dated by TCRdb to the late 2010s). The library was built by means of the immunoSEQ multiplex PCR assay. The entire amount of isolated RNA was reverse transcribed using the High Capacity cDNA Reverse Transcription Kit, so the sequenced TCRB transcripts were expressed ones. TCRdb took over this immuneACCESS table, retaining in-frame rearrangements with V and J assigned. Such tables are incomplete; in checked studies, under half of the missing clones stem from an unresolved V gene, and the remainder is unexplained. The table for this sample lists hundreds of thousands of clones; roughly 12% of them were counted only once. The ten top clones hold about 0.017% of the sample. The sequenced material came from naive CD4+ T cells from blood. According to the study, the label for this sample's cell subset or site signals: true naive CD4+ T cells. These receptors came from a man between 18 and 29 years old in good health.

This clone was observed a few times. The sample has other DNA sequences that encode this CDR3 too. The rearrangement joins TRBV30 to TRBJ1-1; D may be TRBD1 (6 bases). Trimming stripped 0 bases from V and 5 bases from J, with 10 bases between. CDR3 length: 13 amino acids. Germline values: CDR1 GTSNPN, CDR2 SVGIG (reference sequence). CDR3 sequence (DNA): TGTGCCTGGAGTGTACAGAGGGGGACTGAAGCTTTCTTT. Protein product: CAWSVQRGTEAFF.

The chain uses TRBV5-1 and TRBJ2-1, with a tentative D call TRBD1 (6 bases). The CDR3 contains 14 residues. V dropped 4 bases and J dropped 8 bases, with 16 bases sitting between them. CDR1 is SGHRS and CDR2 is YFSETQ in the germline V gene. CDR3 sequence reads: CASSLQGAGDEQFF. CDR3 DNA: TGCGCCAGCAGCCTACAGGGTGCCGGGGATGAGCAGTTCTTC.

This chain links TRBV29-1 with TRBJ1-1, with D uncertain. Trimming removed 5 bases from V and 2 bases from J, with 15 bases in between. CDR1 and CDR2 from the germline V gene are SQVTM and ANQGSEA. This CDR3 has 14 residues. The CDR3 DNA sequence: TGCAGCGTTCACACTTGGGCAGGCAACACTGAAGCTTTCTTT. Encoded protein: CSVHTWAGNTEAFF.

This clone was recorded a few times. The chain couples TRBV12-5 to TRBJ1-2; D is possibly TRBD1 (6 bases). The CDR3 is 18 residues long. Per the germline V gene, CDR1 is LGHNT and CDR2 is FRNRAP. V lost 0 bases and J 2 bases, leaving 19 bases between the germline ends. The CDR3, as DNA: TGTGCTAGTGGTTTGGTAAGATACGCGAGACAGGAAAACTATGGCTACACCTTC. Amino acid sequence: CASGLVRYARQENYGYTF.

V and J are TRBV6-5 and TRBJ1-2; TRBD1 is a possible D gene (5 bases). Germline V gene sequence: CDR1 MNHEY, CDR2 SVGAGI. V dropped 2 bases and J dropped 5 bases, with 9 bases sitting between them. The CDR3 covers 13 residues. CDR3: CASSYRQPYGYTF. CDR3 coding DNA: TGTGCCAGCAGTTACAGACAGCCTTATGGCTACACCTTC.

CDR3 amino acids: CASSLASGAAKNIQYF. The CDR3 nucleotides are TGTGCCAGCAGCTTAGCGTCAGGGGCAGCCAAAAACATTCAGTACTTC. The chain carries TRBV7-2 and TRBJ2-4; tentatively, D is TRBD1 (6 bases). V lost 0 bases to trimming and J lost 0 bases, with 9 bases between them. From germline, CDR1 is SGHTA and CDR2 FQGNSA. This CDR3 is built from 16 residues.

This clone has only a few counts. The chain is built from TRBV4-3 and TRBJ2-3; D is perhaps TRBD1 (6 bases). This CDR3 has 18 residues. Germline CDR1 LGHNA, CDR2 YSLEER. Trimming removed 0 bases at V and 3 bases at J, with 19 bases between. CDR3 residues: CASSQDIASRGITDTQYF. The CDR3 bases are TGCGCCAGCAGCCAAGATATTGCGAGCAGGGGAATAACAGATACGCAGTATTTT.

This clone was counted between two and nine times. The V gene is TRBV27, the J gene TRBJ2-5; D might be TRBD1 (6 bases). This CDR3 spans 12 amino acids. The germline V gene has CDR1 MNHEY and CDR2 SMNVEV (reference sequence). V was trimmed by 3 bases and J by 4 bases, leaving 6 bases between them. DNA for the CDR3: TGTGCCAGCAGTTTCAGGGGAGAGACCCAGTACTTC. Translation: CASSFRGETQYF.

This clone was counted between two and nine times. J is TRBJ2-3 and V is TRBV5-1; D gene uncertain. Germline lookup yields CDR1 SGHRS and CDR2 YFSETQ. This CDR3 contains 15 residues. V was pared by 4 bases and J by 1 base, with 13 bases between. DNA of the CDR3: TGCGCCAGCAGCCGGAGCCCAGAACGCACAGATACGCAGTATTTT. As protein: CASSRSPERTDTQYF.

This sequence joins TRBV27 and TRBJ2-7, with 11 bases lining up with TRBD2. The CDR3 sequence is 16 residues long. Germline V gene data show CDR1 as MNHEY and CDR2 as SMNVEV (reference sequence). The ends lost 1 base at V and 6 bases at J; junction bases unmatched: 8. CDR3 loop: CASSLLIAGGPGEQYF. DNA for the CDR3: TGTGCCAGCAGTTTATTAATAGCGGGAGGGCCGGGCGAGCAGTACTTC.

The J gene is TRBJ2-7, the V gene TRBV27; 10 nucleotides agree with TRBD1. CDR3 length: 14 amino acids. V shed 6 bases, J shed 5 bases, and the junction held 7 bases outside the gene matches. CDR1 and CDR2 (germline): MNHEY, SMNVEV (reference sequence). DNA of the CDR3: TGTGCCAGCAGGGTGGGACAGGGGTCCCACGAGCAGTACTTC. Its translation: CASRVGQGSHEQYF.

The chain uses TRBV5-4 and TRBJ2-1; 9 bases match TRBD2. The length of the CDR3 is 15 residues. The trim removed 0 bases at V and 5 bases at J, leaving 3 bases unmatched. Germline V gives CDR1 SGHNT, CDR2 YYREEE (reference sequence). The CDR3: CASSLDAGGDNEQFF. The CDR3, as DNA: TGTGCCAGCAGCTTGGATGCGGGAGGGGACAATGAGCAGTTCTTC. The variable domain in full, with the rest retrieved from reference TRBV5-4 and TRBJ2-1, is ETGVTQSPTHLIKTRGQQVTLRCSSQSGHNTVSWYQQALGQGPQFIFQYYREEENGRGNFPPRFSGLQFPNYSSELNVNALELDDSALYLCASSLDAGGDNEQFFGPGTRLTVL.

This chain connects TRBV9 to TRBJ1-1; perhaps TRBD1 as D (6 bases). From germline, CDR1 is SGDLS and CDR2 YYNGEE. This CDR3 spans 14 amino acids. V lost 0 bases, J lost 8 bases, and 14 bases lay in between. The CDR3 DNA reads TGTGCCAGCAGCGTAGCTGGGGGCGGCCTCGAAGCTTTCTTT. Amino acid sequence: CASSVAGGGLEAFF.

This clone was detected a few times. The chain couples TRBV7-2 to TRBJ2-7; D gene uncertain. In germline, CDR1 is SGHTA, CDR2 FQGNSA. CDR3 length equals 16 residues. V lost 2 bases and J lost 3, with 17 bases in between. The CDR3 sequence: CASSLYRVLPSYEQYF. Here the CDR3 DNA reads TGTGCCAGCAGCTTATACCGGGTCCTTCCGAGCTACGAGCAGTACTTC.

The CDR3 nucleotides are TGCGCCAGCAGCCCGAAACAGGGCACTTGGAATCAGCCCCAGCATTTT. This translates into CASSPKQGTWNQPQHF. The V call is TRBV4-1, the J call TRBJ1-5; possible D gene TRBD1, 6 bases. From germline, CDR1 is MGHRA and CDR2 YSYEKL. Trimming left V 4 bases short and J 4 bases short, with 17 bases between. The CDR3 totals 16 residues.

This clone was counted between two and nine times. The chain recombines TRBV28 with TRBJ2-5; 7 bases match TRBD1. The CDR3 spans 14 residues. The ends lost 6 bases at V and 2 bases at J; junction bases unmatched: 6. Germline assignment: CDR1 MDHEN and CDR2 SYDVKM. In DNA form, the CDR3 reads TGTGCCAGCAGCCGCCGACAGGGTCAAGAGACCCAGTACTTC. Its translation is CASSRRQGQETQYF.

The V gene is TRBV28, the J gene TRBJ1-5, with TRBD1 as a possible D gene (6 bases). V lost 4 bases to trimming and J lost 6 bases, with 13 bases between them. Germline CDR1 reads MDHEN; CDR2 reads SYDVKM. This CDR3 has 14 amino acids. Here the CDR3 reads CASSYGGASQPQHF. CDR3 coding DNA: TGTGCCAGCAGTTATGGGGGGGCCTCTCAGCCCCAGCATTTT.

The rearrangement uses TRBV28 and TRBJ2-7, with 7 positions matching TRBD1. The J segment lost 0 bases and the V segment lost 6 bases, leaving 5 bases of the junction unmatched. This CDR3 contains 14 residues. The germline gives CDR1 MDHEN, CDR2 SYDVKM. CDR3 sequence (DNA): TGTGCCAGCAGGAGGGGGACAGCCTCCTACGAGCAGTACTTC. Translation gives CASRRGTASYEQYF.

The chain has TRBV7-2 and TRBJ2-3, with 10 bases matching TRBD1. Germline CDR1 SGHTA, CDR2 FQGNSA. J was trimmed by 1 base and V by 5 bases; bases with no gene match: 6. The CDR3 is 16 amino acids. CDR3 protein: CASSTRQGARTDTQYF. Written as DNA, the CDR3 is TGTGCCAGCAGCACTAGACAGGGGGCCCGCACAGATACGCAGTATTTT.

This sequence joins TRBV7-2 and TRBJ2-7; the D gene is possibly TRBD1 (5 bases). Germline loops: CDR1 SGHTA, CDR2 FQGNSA. V lost 1 base, J lost 3 bases, and 10 bases lay in between. This CDR3 has 14 residues. The CDR3 coding sequence is TGTGCCAGCAGCTTAGGGGGCAGTATCTACGAGCAGTACTTC. As protein: CASSLGGSIYEQYF.

This clone was counted a few times. The chain links TRBV29-1 to TRBJ2-7; perhaps TRBD1 as D (6 bases). Germline assignment: CDR1 SQVTM and CDR2 ANQGSEA. The CDR3 spans 11 residues. V was clipped by 7 bases and J by 5 bases, with 12 bases between them. Here the CDR3 DNA reads TGCAGCGCCAGACAGGTCCACGAGCAGTACTTC. This gives the protein CSARQVHEQYF.

CDR3 bases: TGTGCCAGCAGCCAAGATCTCCTACAAGAGACCCAGTACTTC. Translation gives CASSQDLLQETQYF. This rearrangement joins TRBV14 to TRBJ2-5; D gene unclear. This CDR3 spans 14 amino acids. V lost 0 bases, J lost 2 bases, and 7 bases lay in between. Germline CDR1 and CDR2: SGHDN and FVKESK.

This clone has more than one count but fewer than ten. This chain uses TRBV28 with TRBJ1-3, with 7 bases matching TRBD1. CDR1 is MDHEN and CDR2 is SYDVKM in the germline V gene. The CDR3 spans 14 residues. J lost 3 bases, V lost 6 bases, and 5 bases had no gene match. Here the CDR3 reads CASRRQGGGNTIYF. DNA of the CDR3: TGTGCCAGCAGAAGACAGGGAGGTGGAAACACCATATATTTT. Drawing the rest from reference TRBV28 and TRBJ1-3, the complete variable domain is DVKVTQSSRYLVKRTGEKVFLECVQDMDHENMFWYRQDPGLGLRLIYFSYDVKMKEKGDIPEGYSVSREKKERFSLILESASTNQTSMYLCASRRQGGGNTIYFGEGSWLTVV.

DNA for the CDR3: TGTGCCAGCAGCGCCGACGGGTACGGCGAGCAGTACTTC. It is translated as CASSADGYGEQYF. The chain couples TRBV9 to TRBJ2-7; D is undetermined. The CDR3 contains 13 residues. The V and J ends lost 3 bases and 6 bases respectively, with 13 bases between them. The germline V gene has CDR1 SGDLS and CDR2 YYNGEE.

The chain employs TRBV10-3 and TRBJ2-5, with 7 positions matching TRBD1. There are 15 residues in the CDR3. Germline V lookup: CDR1 ENHRY, CDR2 SYGVKD. Trimming at V came to 5 bases and at J to 4 bases, leaving 10 bases not matched to a gene. The CDR3 DNA reads as TGTGCCATCAGTCCCGGGACAGCGGCTGGAGAGACCCAGTACTTC. Residues: CAISPGTAAGETQYF.

The chain couples TRBV29-1 to TRBJ1-6; no firm D call. This CDR3 has 13 residues. V lost 3 bases to trimming and J lost 10 bases, with 13 bases between them. Germline CDR1 and CDR2: SQVTM and ANQGSEA. CDR3: CSVDSGFGSPLHF. CDR3 coding DNA: TGCAGCGTTGATTCGGGGTTCGGCTCACCCCTCCACTTT.

This clone has a handful of counts. The rearrangement uses TRBV29-1 and TRBJ2-2; the D gene is possibly TRBD1 (6 bases). This CDR3 is built from 13 residues. CDR1 is SQVTM, CDR2 ANQGSEA, per germline. Trimming took 4 bases from V and 1 from J, leaving 7 bases between them. In DNA form, the CDR3 reads TGCAGCGTTGGAGGGGGGAACACCGGGGAGCTGTTTTTT. Protein: CSVGGGNTGELFF.

The chain couples TRBV18 to TRBJ1-6; no definite D call. This CDR3 comprises 14 residues. V was pared by 3 bases and J by 4 bases, with 7 bases between. In germline, CDR1 is KGHSH, CDR2 LQKENI. CDR3 nucleotides: TGTGCCAGCTCACCGTCACAGTATAATTCACCCCTCCACTTT. It yields the protein CASSPSQYNSPLHF.

This clone was seen only a few times. V usage is TRBV25-1 and J usage is TRBJ1-2, with a possible D match to TRBD1 (6 bases). V was trimmed by 6 bases and J by 3 bases, leaving 17 bases between them. The V gene's germline CDR1 is MGHDK and CDR2 SYGVNS. This CDR3 region has 15 residues. CDR3 in amino acids: CASRRSGGWDYGYTF. DNA of the CDR3: TGTGCCAGCAGGAGGTCGGGGGGCTGGGACTATGGCTACACCTTC.

The V and J genes are TRBV21-1 and TRBJ2-5; the table names TRBD1, a call not compared with the DNA. TRBV21-1 is marked as a pseudogene. The CDR3 totals 16 residues. The CDR3 region is CASSKPNLQGEETQYF. Here the CDR3 DNA reads TGTGCCAGCAGCAAACCAAATCTACAGGGGGAAGAGACCCAGTACTTC.